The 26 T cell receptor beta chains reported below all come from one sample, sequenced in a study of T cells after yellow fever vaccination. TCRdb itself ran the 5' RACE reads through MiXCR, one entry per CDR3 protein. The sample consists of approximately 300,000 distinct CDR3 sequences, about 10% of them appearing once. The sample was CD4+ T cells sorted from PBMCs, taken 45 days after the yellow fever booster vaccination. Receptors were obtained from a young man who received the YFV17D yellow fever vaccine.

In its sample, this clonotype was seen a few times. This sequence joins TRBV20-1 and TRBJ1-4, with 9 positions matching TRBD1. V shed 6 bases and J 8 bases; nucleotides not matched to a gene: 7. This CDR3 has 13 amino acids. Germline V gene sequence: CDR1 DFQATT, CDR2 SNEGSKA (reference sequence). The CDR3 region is CSARDRVGEKLFF. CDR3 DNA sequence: TGCAGTGCCAGGGACAGGGTTGGGGAAAAACTGTTTTTT.

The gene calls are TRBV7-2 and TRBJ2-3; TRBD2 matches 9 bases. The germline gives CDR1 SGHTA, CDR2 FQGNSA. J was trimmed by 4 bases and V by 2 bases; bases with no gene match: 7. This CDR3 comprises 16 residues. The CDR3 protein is CASSLTRGGPADTQYF. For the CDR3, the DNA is TGTGCCAGCAGCTTAACGCGGGGGGGCCCGGCAGATACGCAGTATTTT.

The CDR3 region has the DNA TGCAGTGCTAGAGAGACACTAGGGGGGGCGACAGATACGCAGTATTTT. Its translation is CSARETLGGATDTQYF. V is TRBV20-1 and J is TRBJ2-3, with D tentatively TRBD2 (7 bases). CDR1 is DFQATT, CDR2 SNEGSKA, per germline (reference sequence). Between the trimmed V and J ends, which lost 0 bases and 3 bases, there was a span of 16 bases. The CDR3 is 16 amino acids.

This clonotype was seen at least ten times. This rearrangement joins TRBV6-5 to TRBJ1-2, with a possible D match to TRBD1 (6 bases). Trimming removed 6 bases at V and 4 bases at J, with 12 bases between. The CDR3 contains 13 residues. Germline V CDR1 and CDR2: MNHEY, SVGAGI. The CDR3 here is CASSPTGFYGYTF. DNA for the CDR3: TGTGCCAGCAGCCCTACAGGGTTCTATGGCTACACCTTC.

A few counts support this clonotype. DNA for the CDR3: TGTGCCAGCAGAACCGGGCCCGGACAGTTCTTC. This encodes CASRTGPGQFF. The chain carries TRBV6-2 or TRBV6-3 and TRBJ2-1; unclear D gene. The V and J ends lost 6 bases and 13 bases respectively, with 13 bases between them. The CDR3 sequence is 11 residues long. CDR1 MNHEY and CDR2 SVGEGT come from the germline V gene.

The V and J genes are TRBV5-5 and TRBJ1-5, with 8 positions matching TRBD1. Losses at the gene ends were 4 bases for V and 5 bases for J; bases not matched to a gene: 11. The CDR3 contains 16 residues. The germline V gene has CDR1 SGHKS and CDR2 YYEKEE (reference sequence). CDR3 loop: CASSDPRTGWDQPQHF. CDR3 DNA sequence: TGTGCCAGCAGCGATCCAAGGACAGGGTGGGATCAGCCCCAGCATTTT.

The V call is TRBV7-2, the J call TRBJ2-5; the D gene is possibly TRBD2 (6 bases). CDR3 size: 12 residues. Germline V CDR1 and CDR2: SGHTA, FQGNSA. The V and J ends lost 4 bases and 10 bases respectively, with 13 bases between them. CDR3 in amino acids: CASSSTFGSQYF. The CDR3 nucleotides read TGTGCCAGCAGCTCAACCTTCGGGAGCCAGTACTTC.

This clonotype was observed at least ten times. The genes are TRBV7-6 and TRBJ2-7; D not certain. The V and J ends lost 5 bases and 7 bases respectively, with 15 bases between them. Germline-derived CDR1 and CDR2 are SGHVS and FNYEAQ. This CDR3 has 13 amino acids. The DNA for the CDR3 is TGTGCCAGCAGCCTTTCTACGTCGTCGGAGCAGTACGTC. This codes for CASSLSTSSEQYV.

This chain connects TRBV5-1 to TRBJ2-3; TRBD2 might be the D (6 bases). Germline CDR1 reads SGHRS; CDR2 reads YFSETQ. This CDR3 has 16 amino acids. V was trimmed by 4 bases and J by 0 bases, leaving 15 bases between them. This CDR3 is CASSVGTVASTDTQYF. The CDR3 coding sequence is TGCGCCAGCAGCGTGGGGACTGTTGCTAGCACAGATACGCAGTATTTT.

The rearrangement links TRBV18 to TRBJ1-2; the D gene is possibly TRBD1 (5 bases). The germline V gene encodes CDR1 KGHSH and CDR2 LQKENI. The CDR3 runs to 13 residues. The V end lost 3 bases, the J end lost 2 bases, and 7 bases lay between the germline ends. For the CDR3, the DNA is TGTGCCAGCTCACCGGACAACAACTATGGCTACACCTTC. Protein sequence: CASSPDNNYGYTF. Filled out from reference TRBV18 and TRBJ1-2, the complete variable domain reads NAGVMQNPRHLVRRRGQEARLRCSPMKGHSHVYWYRQLPEEGLKFMVYLQKENIIDESGMPKERFSAEFPKEGPSILRIQQVVRGDSAAYFCASSPDNNYGYTFGSGTRLTVV.

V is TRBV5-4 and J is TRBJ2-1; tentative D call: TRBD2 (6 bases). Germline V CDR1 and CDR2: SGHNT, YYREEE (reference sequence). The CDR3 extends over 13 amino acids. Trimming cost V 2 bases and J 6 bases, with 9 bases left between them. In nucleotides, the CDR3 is TGTGCCAGCAGCTTCCGGGACTCCAATGAGCAGTTCTTC. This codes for CASSFRDSNEQFF.

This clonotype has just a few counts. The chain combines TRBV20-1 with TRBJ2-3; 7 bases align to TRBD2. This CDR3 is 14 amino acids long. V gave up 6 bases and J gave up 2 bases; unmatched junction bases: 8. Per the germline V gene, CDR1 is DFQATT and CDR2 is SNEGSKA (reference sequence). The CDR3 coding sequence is TGCAGTGCCGAACAAGCGGGGACCACAGATACGCAGTATTTT. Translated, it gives CSAEQAGTTDTQYF.

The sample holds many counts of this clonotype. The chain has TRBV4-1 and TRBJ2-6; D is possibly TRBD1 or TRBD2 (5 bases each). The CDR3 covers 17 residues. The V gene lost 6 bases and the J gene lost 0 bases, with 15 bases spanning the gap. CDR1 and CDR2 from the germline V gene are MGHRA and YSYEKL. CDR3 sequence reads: CASRGDGYFSGANVLTF. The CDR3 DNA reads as TGCGCCAGCAGGGGGGACGGCTACTTCTCTGGGGCCAACGTCCTGACTTTC.

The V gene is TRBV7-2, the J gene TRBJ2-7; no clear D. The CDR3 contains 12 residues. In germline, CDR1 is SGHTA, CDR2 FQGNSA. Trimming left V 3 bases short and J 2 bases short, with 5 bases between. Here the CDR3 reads CASSFDPYEQYF. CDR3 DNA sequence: TGTGCCAGCAGCTTCGACCCCTACGAGCAGTACTTC.

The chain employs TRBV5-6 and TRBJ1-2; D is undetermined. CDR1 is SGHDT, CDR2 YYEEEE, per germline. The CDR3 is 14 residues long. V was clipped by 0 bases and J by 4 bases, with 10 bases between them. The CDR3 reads CASSLDGVSYGYTF. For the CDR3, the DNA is TGTGCCAGCAGCTTGGACGGCGTATCCTATGGCTACACCTTC.

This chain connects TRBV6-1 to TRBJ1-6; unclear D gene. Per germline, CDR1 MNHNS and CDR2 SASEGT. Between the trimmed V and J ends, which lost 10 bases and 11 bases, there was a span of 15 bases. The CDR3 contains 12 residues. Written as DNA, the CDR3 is TGTGCCATCCAAAGGACGGAAGCACCCCTCCACTTT. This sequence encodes CAIQRTEAPLHF.

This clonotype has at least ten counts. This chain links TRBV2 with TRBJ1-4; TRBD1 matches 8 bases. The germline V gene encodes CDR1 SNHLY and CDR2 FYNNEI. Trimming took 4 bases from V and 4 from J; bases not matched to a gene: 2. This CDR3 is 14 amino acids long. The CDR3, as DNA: TGTGCCAGCAGTGTAGACAGGGGTAATGAAAAACTGTTTTTT. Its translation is CASSVDRGNEKLFF. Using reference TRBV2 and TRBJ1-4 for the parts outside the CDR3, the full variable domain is EPEVTQTPSHQVTQMGQEVILRCVPISNHLYFYWYRQILGQKVEFLVSFYNNEISEKSEIFDDQFSVERPDGSNFTLKIRSTKLEDSAMYFCASSVDRGNEKLFFGSGTQLSVL.

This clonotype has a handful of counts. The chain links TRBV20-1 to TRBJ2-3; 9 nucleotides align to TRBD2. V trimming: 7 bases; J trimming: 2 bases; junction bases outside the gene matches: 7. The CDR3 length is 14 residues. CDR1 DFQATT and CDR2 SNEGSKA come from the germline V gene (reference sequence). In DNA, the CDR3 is TGCAGTGTTACGAAGCGGGGGGACACAGATACGCAGTATTTT. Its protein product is CSVTKRGDTDTQYF.

CDR3 bases: TGTGCCACCAGCAGAGATGGGGATAGCAATCAGCCCCAGCATTTT. Amino acids: CATSRDGDSNQPQHF. The chain joins TRBV15 to TRBJ1-5; D ambiguous. This CDR3 comprises 15 residues. The germline V and J ends were trimmed by 0 bases and 0 bases, with 6 bases remaining between them. In germline, CDR1 is LNHNV, CDR2 YYDKDF (reference sequence).

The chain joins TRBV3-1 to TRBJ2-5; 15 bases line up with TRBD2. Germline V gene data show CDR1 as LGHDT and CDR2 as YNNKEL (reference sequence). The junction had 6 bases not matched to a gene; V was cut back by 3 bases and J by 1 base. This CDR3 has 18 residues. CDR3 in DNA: TGTGCCAGCAGCCAGCCGGGACTAGCGGGGGGAATCCAAGAGACCCAGTACTTC. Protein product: CASSQPGLAGGIQETQYF.

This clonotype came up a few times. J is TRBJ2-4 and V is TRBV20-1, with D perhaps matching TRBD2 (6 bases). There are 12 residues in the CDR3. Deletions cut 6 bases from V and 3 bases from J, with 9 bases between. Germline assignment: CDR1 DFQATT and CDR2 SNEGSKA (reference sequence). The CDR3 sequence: CSARSGKNIQYF. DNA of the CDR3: TGCAGTGCCCGTAGCGGCAAAAACATTCAGTACTTC.

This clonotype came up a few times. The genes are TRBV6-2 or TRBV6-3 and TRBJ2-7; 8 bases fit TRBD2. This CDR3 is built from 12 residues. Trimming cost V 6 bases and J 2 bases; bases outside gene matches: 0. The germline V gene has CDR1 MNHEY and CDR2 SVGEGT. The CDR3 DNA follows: TGTGCCAGCAGGACTAGCGCCTACGAGCAGTACTTC. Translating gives CASRTSAYEQYF.

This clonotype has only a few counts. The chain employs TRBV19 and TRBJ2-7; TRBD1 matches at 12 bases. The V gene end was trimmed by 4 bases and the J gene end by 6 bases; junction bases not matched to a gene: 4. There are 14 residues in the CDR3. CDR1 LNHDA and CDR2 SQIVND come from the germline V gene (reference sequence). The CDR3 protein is CASSKGQGAAEQYF. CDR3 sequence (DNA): TGTGCCAGTAGTAAGGGACAGGGGGCTGCCGAGCAGTACTTC.

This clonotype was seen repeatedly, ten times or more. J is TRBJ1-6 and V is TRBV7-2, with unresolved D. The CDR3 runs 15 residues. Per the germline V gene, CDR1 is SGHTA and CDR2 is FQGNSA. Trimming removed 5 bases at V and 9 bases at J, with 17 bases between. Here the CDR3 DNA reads TGTGCCAGCAGCCCCCGGGCGGGAGACCTTTCACCCCTCCACTTT. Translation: CASSPRAGDLSPLHF. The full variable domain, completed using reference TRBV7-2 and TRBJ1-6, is GAGVSQSPSNKVTEKGKDVELRCDPISGHTALYWYRQSLGQGLEFLIYFQGNSAPDKSGLPSDRFSAERTGGSVSTLTIQRTQQEDSAVYLCASSPRAGDLSPLHFGNGTRLTVT.

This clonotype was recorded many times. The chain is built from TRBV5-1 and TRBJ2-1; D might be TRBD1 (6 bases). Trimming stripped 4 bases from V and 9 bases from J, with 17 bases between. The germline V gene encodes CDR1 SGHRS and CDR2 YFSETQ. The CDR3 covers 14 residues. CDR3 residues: CASSAHRVDGEQFF. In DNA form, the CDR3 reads TGCGCCAGCAGCGCCCACAGGGTGGATGGTGAGCAGTTCTTC.

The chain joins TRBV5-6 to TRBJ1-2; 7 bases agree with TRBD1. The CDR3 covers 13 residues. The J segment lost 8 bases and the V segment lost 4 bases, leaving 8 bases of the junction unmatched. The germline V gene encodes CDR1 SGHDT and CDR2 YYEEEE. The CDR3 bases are TGTGCCAGCAGCCATCGACAGGGAGGCGGCTACACCTTC. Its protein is CASSHRQGGGYTF.